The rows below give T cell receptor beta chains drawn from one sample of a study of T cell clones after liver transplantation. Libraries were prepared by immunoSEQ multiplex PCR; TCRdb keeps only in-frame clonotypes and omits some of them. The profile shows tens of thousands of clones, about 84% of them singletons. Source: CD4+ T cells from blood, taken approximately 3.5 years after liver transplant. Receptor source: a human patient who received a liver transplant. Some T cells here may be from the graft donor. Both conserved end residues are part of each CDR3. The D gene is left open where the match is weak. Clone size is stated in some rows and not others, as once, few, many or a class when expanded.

TGTGCCAGCAGCGTAGCTTGGACTAGCGGGAGAAGCGAGCAGTACTTC,CASSVAWTSGRSEQYF,NA,TRBV9,TRBJ2-7,TRBD2
TGTGCCAGCAGCTTAAATCGCGGACAGGCCCCTTGGGGTGAGACCCAGTACTTC,CASSLNRGQAPWGETQYF,few,TRBV7-9,TRBJ2-5,TRBD1
TGTGCCAGCAGCTTACGGGGGTCTAGCGGCTTTGGAGACATTCAGTACTTC,CASSLRGSSGFGDIQYF,NA,TRBV7-9,TRBJ2-4,TRBD2
TGCGCCAGCAGTGTCCACAGGGCTAACACTGAAGCTTTCTTT,CASSVHRANTEAFF,NA,TRBV10-1,TRBJ1-1,NA
TGTGCCAGCAGTGACAGGGGAGTCCGGGGCTACACCTTC,CASSDRGVRGYTF,NA,TRBV28,TRBJ1-2,TRBD1
TGTGCCAGCTCACCCTTCGTGGTGGCAGGGTCTAACAATCAGCCCCAGCATTTT,CASSPFVVAGSNNQPQHF,NA,TRBV18,TRBJ1-5,NA
TGTGCCAGCAGCGTAGCCGGACTCAGCACAGATACGCAGTATTTT,CASSVAGLSTDTQYF,NA,TRBV9,TRBJ2-3,NA
TGTGCCAGCAGGACCGGACAGGGAGGCTATGGCTACACCTTC,CASRTGQGGYGYTF,NA,TRBV28,TRBJ1-2,TRBD1
TGTGCCAGCAGCTTACAAGCAGGGTCCGGTGAAAAACTGTTTTTT,CASSLQAGSGEKLFF,NA,TRBV7-2,TRBJ1-4,NA
TGTGCCAGCAGCCAAGGGCGGCGGGGCGTTACCTACGAGCAGTACTTC,CASSQGRRGVTYEQYF,NA,TRBV14,TRBJ2-7,NA
TGTGCCAGCAGTGAACGTCGAGGGACTAGCGGATTCAACGGTGAGCAGTTCTTC,CASSERRGTSGFNGEQFF,NA,TRBV2,TRBJ2-1,TRBD2
TGTGCCAGCAGCGTACAAGGAGGCGGCTATGGCTACACCTTC,CASSVQGGGYGYTF,NA,TRBV9,TRBJ1-2,NA
TGTGCCAGCTCACGAGAAGAATATAACACTGAAGCTTTCTTT,CASSREEYNTEAFF,once,TRBV6-4,TRBJ1-1,NA
TGTGCCAGCTCACCTTTGGACAGTAACACTGAAGCTTTCTTT,CASSPLDSNTEAFF,NA,TRBV18,TRBJ1-1,NA
TGTGCCAGCTCAACCACGGGGATTCTGAATGGCTACACCTTC,CASSTTGILNGYTF,NA,TRBV18,TRBJ1-2,NA
TGTGCCAGCGCAGCCGGGGGTCCAACTAATGAAAAACTGTTTTTT,CASAAGGPTNEKLFF,NA,TRBV28,TRBJ1-4,NA
TGTGCCAGCAGTTTGGGGGACAGGAGGAATGAAAAACTGTTTTTT,CASSLGDRRNEKLFF,NA,TRBV28,TRBJ1-4,TRBD1
TGTGCCAGCAGCTTAAACTACGAGCAGTACTTC,CASSLNYEQYF,NA,TRBV5-4,TRBJ2-7,NA
TGTGCCAGCAGTGACTCAGGGACCATCTACGAGCAGTACTTC,CASSDSGTIYEQYF,NA,TRBV25-1,TRBJ2-7,NA
TGTGCCAGCAGCTTGGGTAAGGGAGGCAACTATGGCTACACCTTC,CASSLGKGGNYGYTF,NA,TRBV5-4,TRBJ1-2,NA
TGTGCCACCAGCAGCGGGCAGCGGGAGAGGAATGAGCAGTTCTTC,CATSSGQRERNEQFF,few,TRBV15,TRBJ2-1,TRBD2
TGTGCCAGCAGGTCCACAGGGAATCAGTACTTC,CASRSTGNQYF,NA,TRBV2,TRBJ2-7,NA
TGTGCCAGCAGTGGTCAGGGGATCAATCAGCCCCAGCATTTT,CASSGQGINQPQHF,NA,TRBV2,TRBJ1-5,NA
TGCGCCAGCAGCGCCGGGATACTCACAGATACGCAGTATTTT,CASSAGILTDTQYF,NA,TRBV5-1,TRBJ2-3,NA
TGTGCCAGCAGCGTAGGAAAAGGGGGCGAGTATGGCTACACCTTC,CASSVGKGGEYGYTF,NA,TRBV9,TRBJ1-2,TRBD1
TGTGCCAGCAGCCCGAATGGACAGAGGAATGGCTACACCTTC,CASSPNGQRNGYTF,few,TRBV7-8,TRBJ1-2,NA
TGTGCCAGCTCACCACCGGGACAGGGGATCTCTGGAAACACCATATATTTT,CASSPPGQGISGNTIYF,once,TRBV18,TRBJ1-3,TRBD1
TGTGCCAGCAAGAAGCGGGAGGGCGGACGCAATGAGCAGTTCTTC,CASKKREGGRNEQFF,NA,TRBV28,TRBJ2-1,TRBD2
TGCGCCAGCAGCACCTCGCTAGCGGGAGGAGGCTACAATGAGCAGTTCTTC,CASSTSLAGGGYNEQFF,NA,TRBV5-1,TRBJ2-1,TRBD2
TGTGCCAGCAGGAGGGGACTCTATGGCTACACCTTC,CASRRGLYGYTF,NA,TRBV28,TRBJ1-2,NA
TGTGCCAGCAGCCCACGACCGGCAGGTCCGACGAGCTATGGCTACACCTTC,CASSPRPAGPTSYGYTF,once,TRBV11-2,TRBJ1-2,NA
TGCGCCAGCAGCTTGGAGGTCGGGAACGAGCTGTTTTTT,CASSLEVGNELFF,NA,TRBV5-1,TRBJ2-2,NA
TGTGCCAGCAGCTTGACAGGCCCGGAGACCCAGTACTTC,CASSLTGPETQYF,NA,TRBV5-6,TRBJ2-5,NA
TGTGCCAGTAGTATAAGGCTGACGAACACCGGGGAGCTGTTTTTT,CASSIRLTNTGELFF,once,TRBV19,TRBJ2-2,NA